This T cell receptor beta chain appears in the sequencing data of a study of read filtering for tumor transcriptome and immune sequencing (dated by TCRdb to 2019 to 2021). At the level of the whole study: Of the patients in the cohort, some 18 were male and fewer than 15 were female, and their mean age was 65.9 years, with a range of about 40 to 85. TCR repertoires obtained by targeted immune repertoire sequencing and by bulk whole-transcriptome sequencing performed on the same bone marrow samples were compared. By revised international staging, about 8 patients were R-ISS I, 15 to 20 were R-ISS II and 7 were R-ISS III. Whole-transcriptome libraries were prepared with the TruSeq RNA Access Library Prep Kit after DNase treatment. One main goal was a read-filtering strategy for immune repertoire data, in particular deciding whether clonotypes backed by only one read should be removed. TCR-region mapped reads per sample ranged from about 4 to 10.27 million with IR-seq versus only roughly 75 to 1273 with RNA-seq.

Starting from around 420 ng RNA, TCR libraries were constructed with the Immunoverse kit using molecular barcoded adaptors that cover the alpha/delta and beta/gamma chains. TCR library preparation used the same RNA that was used for transcriptome sequencing. Sequencing of the TCR libraries was done on an Illumina HiSeq 4000 with 2 x 150 cycles. The original methods were these. MiXCR aligned TCR reads to human V, D, J and C references and assembled the aligned reads into CDR3 clonotypes, with quality filtering and error correction included. The tcR package in R was used for analysis of clonotype counts and gene usage diversity. For inspection of raw mapping reads, RNA-seq reads were mapped by STAR aligner version 2.5.3a onto GRCh37 of the human genome. To test how sequencing depth affected the clonotypes detected, IR-seq fastq files were randomly downsampled with Seqtk 1.3. Through fastp at Q25 and MiXCR, TCRdb rebuilt clones from the public reads, retaining in-frame beta chains. CDR3 protein duplicates are merged, each entry listing the most common genes and DNA. In this record, the V and J calls reflect TCRdb's handling and not the investigators' own analysis. The sample table records fewer than 150,000 distinct CDR3 sequences; 10% to 15% of these occur just once. 11% of the sample rests with the top ten.

Study-wide findings and limitations: In IR-seq, roughly four fifths of clonotypes but approximately 3.2% of total reads were represented by single-read clonotypes, whereas in RNA-seq, about 76% of clonotypes and about 46% of reads were represented by single-read clonotypes. IR-seq captured clonotypes at much higher depth and more reliably than RNA-seq, and smaller IR-seq throughput sufficed to identify most shared clonotypes. Removing single-read clonotypes increased the correlation between IR-seq and RNA-seq shared clonotype proportions. The sorted CD138-negative fraction was not purified T cells but a mixed bone marrow immune population.

About this clonotype: Its antigen is not yet known. This sequence may be a read error, since a much larger clone differs from it by one base.

Here V drops 6 bases and J drops 3 bases, and the junction holds 7 bases not matched to any gene. The CDR3 spans 15 residues, from the cysteine through the phenylalanine. Only CDR3 DNA is held: 45 bases, read in frame from base 1. From a lookup of the germline V gene (reference sequence), CDR1 and CDR2 are DFQATT and SNEGSKA. Each patient had bone marrow sampled at the time of active disease. Isolation of bone marrow mononuclear cells was performed by Ficoll-Hypaque density gradient centrifugation. CD138-negative cells were obtained by negative selection after labeling with CD138 magnetic microbeads on a MACS separator, removing myeloma plasma cells. Flow cytometry on an Attune NxT with CD138 antibodies was used to check the purity of the isolated cells. Total RNA was extracted using TRIzol reagent and was quantified on a NanoDrop spectrophotometer. For each patient, paired RNA-seq and IR-seq were run on the CD138-negative bone marrow sample from that patient.

This TCR derives from a donor aged 40 or over with multiple myeloma. Input material: a population of CD138-negative cells sorted from bone marrow. This specimen's cell subset or site label, interpreted: bone marrow mononuclear cells depleted of CD138+ plasma/myeloma cells by negative magnetic selection. This chain joins TRBV20-1 to TRBJ2-1; a stretch of 11 junction bases matches TRBD2. The nucleotides read TGCAGTGCAGACGGGACTAGCGGAGACTACAATGAGCAGTTCTTC. Translated, it reads CSADGTSGDYNEQFF.